A selection of T cell receptor beta chains follows, all from one sample in a study of T cells of healthy individuals. TCRdb processed the 5' RACE reads anew with MiXCR; each CDR3 protein has one entry. The repertoire holds about 41,000 distinct CDR3 sequences, with 3.5% to 5.5% as singletons. The receptors come from a human donor in good health. Each CDR3 is given with its conserved first and last residue. Fields, in order: D gene, V gene, CDR3 protein. The D gene is left open where the match is weak.

TRBD1 TRBV27 CASSLTGDGYTF
- TRBV19 CASSGMPRARGYTF
TRBD2 TRBV11-2 CASSLDLAGESDTQYF
- TRBV28 CASSFYTRNTEAFF
- TRBV7-9 CASSFRKNTEAFF
TRBD1 TRBV15 CATSRMSDRGAPNRYEQYF
- TRBV6-6 CASNLGNTEAFF
TRBD2 TRBV20-1 CSARETSGRVNEQFF
TRBD2 TRBV6-1 CASSDRLAKQETQYF
- TRBV4-3 CASSQDVTLGGVEQFF
- TRBV2 CASGGGSYNSPLHF
- TRBV19 CASSTLIQDPADTQYF
- TRBV6-1 CASSEGRAGHNEQYF
- TRBV30 CAWSAGRNSPLHF
TRBD1 TRBV6-2/TRBV6-3 CASSLLSATGTGGSPLHF
- TRBV6-2/TRBV6-3 CASSYLGKAGANVLTF
- TRBV6-5 CASSYGGGIGDSPLHF